This T cell receptor beta chain is drawn from a study of OX40 agonist ivuxolimab in advanced cancers. The wider study: Patients were dosed with the agonistic anti-OX40 (CD134) antibody ivuxolimab. Eligibility rules accepted prior anti-PD-1, anti-PD-L1 or anti-CTLA-4 therapy, and roughly 40% had some.

Profiled with immunoSEQ multiplex PCR; TCRdb holds only in-frame clones, not every one. The sample has 95,000 to 150,000 clones, 93% seen once; the top ten hold 0.15% to 0.19%. The ends were cut back, 5 bases at V and 0 bases at J, with 7 bases in the middle. The CDR3 consists of 13 residues. The V gene's germline CDR1 is LNHDA and CDR2 SQIVND (reference sequence). Regarding this clone: Its target is not known.

Findings and caveats of the study: At doses 0.1 to 3.0 mg/kg, CD4+ and CD8+ clones expanded.

Material: CD4+ or CD8+ T cells sorted from blood, obtained in a trial of the OX40 agonist ivuxolimab. This chain uses TRBV19 with TRBJ1-1, with D maybe TRBD1 (5 bases). The sequence came from an adult with an advanced solid tumor such as melanoma, head and neck, liver or kidney cancer. DNA of the CDR3: TGTGCCAGTAGTTTGGGGGTGAACACTGAAGCTTTCTTT. Encoded protein: CASSLGVNTEAFF.